Given below is one TCR beta chain in context. This entry is derived from a study of blood T cell repertoires in COVID-19. Germline assignment: CDR1 LGHDT and CDR2 YNNKEL (reference sequence). The CDR3 has 16 residues. J gave up 0 bases and V 4 bases, and 7 bases lay outside the gene matches. Here immunoSEQ multiplex PCR was the method, and the copy in TCRdb shows in-frame clones only, minus some. The sample consists of approximately 390,000 clones, more than 70% of them appearing once. The specimen sequenced was peripheral blood. This TCR came from a woman aged 60-75 years with COVID-19, enrolled during active disease. The chain uses TRBV3-1 (or the pseudogene TRBV3-2) and TRBJ2-3; TRBD1 agrees at 7 bases. The CDR3 coding sequence is TGTGCCAGCAGCCGTCGGACAGGAGCTAGCACAGATACGCAGTATTTT. As protein: CASSRRTGASTDTQYF.